Sequencing of this T cell receptor (beta chain) was carried out in a study of neoadjuvant anti-PD-1 for oral cavity cancer. Tumor libraries mostly used about 4.5 ug genomic DNA, two replicates each. Clones were sequenced by immunoSEQ multiplex PCR, and TCRdb holds only the in-frame ones, with some missing. Here the sample spans some 6,000 clones, just under 60% being singletons. This CDR3 region has 13 residues. In germline, CDR1 is MNHEY, CDR2 SMNVEV (reference sequence). Between the trimmed V and J ends, which lost 2 bases and 2 bases, there was a span of 3 bases. This sequence originates from a person aged 35-79 years with oral cavity squamous cell carcinoma. Sample: tumor tissue, taken before nivolumab (anti-PD-1) treatment. The genes are TRBV27 and TRBJ2-2; D gene ambiguous. The CDR3 sequence is CASSLGNTGELFF. As DNA, the CDR3 is TGTGCCAGCAGTTTAGGAAACACCGGGGAGCTGTTTTTT.